This entry lists 4 T cell receptor beta chains sequenced from one sample in a study of blood T cell repertoires in COVID-19. Using immunoSEQ multiplex PCR, the repertoire was profiled, and TCRdb retains in-frame clones only, with some absent. The sample has some 300,000 clones, 65% to 90% seen once; the top ten hold roughly 14%. The source material was peripheral blood. These receptors originate from a woman in her seventies with COVID-19, enrolled during active disease.

The V and J genes are TRBV24-1 and TRBJ2-5; possibly TRBD2 for D (5 bases). The CDR3 loop spans 14 amino acids. Germline CDR1 KGHDR, CDR2 SFDVKD. Trimming removed 3 bases from V and 0 bases from J, with 7 bases in between. In DNA, the CDR3 is TGTGCCACCAGTGATAGTAGCGACCAAGAGACCCAGTACTTC. As protein: CATSDSSDQETQYF.

The chain joins TRBV7-9 to TRBJ2-1, with TRBD2 matching over 12 bases. The CDR3 consists of 16 residues. CDR1 is SEHNR, CDR2 FQNEAQ, per germline (reference sequence). Trimming took 6 bases from V and 4 from J; bases not matched to a gene: 7. CDR3 bases: TGTGCCAGCAGTCCCACTAGCGGGGGGTATTACAATGAGCAGTTCTTC. Translated, it gives CASSPTSGGYYNEQFF.

The chain has TRBV7-3 and TRBJ2-3; 10 bases agree with TRBD2. Unmatched junction bases numbered 2, after V lost 5 bases and J lost 3 bases. Germline loops: CDR1 SGHTA, CDR2 FQGTGA. CDR3 length equals 14 residues. The CDR3: CASSLSGGTDTQYF. The DNA of the CDR3 is TGTGCCAGCAGCCTTAGCGGGGGGACAGATACGCAGTATTTT.

Details on this clone: This same CDR3 is encoded by further DNA sequences in the sample. The chain uses TRBV7-8 and TRBJ1-5; 9 nucleotides line up with TRBD1. V lost 5 bases, J lost 1 base, and 3 bases stayed unmatched. CDR1 is SGHVS, CDR2 FQNEAQ, per germline. The CDR3 is 15 residues long. The CDR3 nucleotides are TGTGCCAGCAGCCCCGGACAGGGGAGCAATCAGCCCCAGCATTTT. As protein: CASSPGQGSNQPQHF.